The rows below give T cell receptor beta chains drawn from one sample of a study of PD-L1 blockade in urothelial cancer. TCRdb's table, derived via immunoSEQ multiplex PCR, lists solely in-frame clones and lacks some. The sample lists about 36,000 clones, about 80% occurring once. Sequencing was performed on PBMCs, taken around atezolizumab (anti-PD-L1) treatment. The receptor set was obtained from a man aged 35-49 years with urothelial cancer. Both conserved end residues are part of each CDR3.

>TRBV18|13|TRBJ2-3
CASSPRATDTQYF
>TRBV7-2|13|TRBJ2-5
CASSLSGKETQYF
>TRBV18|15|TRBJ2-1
CASSPRLATYNEQFF
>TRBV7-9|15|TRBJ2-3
CASSLGLQGADTQYF
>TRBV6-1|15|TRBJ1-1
CASSEQGIRGTEAFF
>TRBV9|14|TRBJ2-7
CASSVADTAYEQYF
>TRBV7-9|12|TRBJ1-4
CASSLEAEKLFF
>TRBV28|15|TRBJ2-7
CASSWGGRGAYEQYF
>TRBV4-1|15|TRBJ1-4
CASGVSGASDEKLFF
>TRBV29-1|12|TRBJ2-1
CSVELRMNEQFF
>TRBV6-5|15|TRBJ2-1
CASTAPGTSHNEQFF
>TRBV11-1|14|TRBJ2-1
CASAQASGRDEQFF
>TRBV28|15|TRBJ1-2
CASSLGRATSGGYTF
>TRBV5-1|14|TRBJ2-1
CASSLGDRVPPQFF
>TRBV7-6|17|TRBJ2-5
CASSLEPPGLAGETQYF
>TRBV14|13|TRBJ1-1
CASSWTANTEAFF
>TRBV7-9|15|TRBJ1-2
CASSEYSGGAPGYTF
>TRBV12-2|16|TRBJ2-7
CASRLYDGGLAYEQYF
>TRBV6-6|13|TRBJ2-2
CASTATGAGELFF
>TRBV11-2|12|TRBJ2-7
CASSVRGYEQYF
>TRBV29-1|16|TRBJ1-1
CSVEWRPGDPNTEAFF
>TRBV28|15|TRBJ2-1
CASYRTSGRAGEQFF
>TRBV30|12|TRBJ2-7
CAWSPPISQQYF
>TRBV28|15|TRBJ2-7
CASSRGTSGDYEQYF
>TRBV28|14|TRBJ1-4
CASSLQGLREKLFF
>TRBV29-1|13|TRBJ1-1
CSADRGLNTEAFF
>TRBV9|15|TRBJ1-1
CASSVAPGVATEAFF
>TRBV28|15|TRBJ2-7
CASSLRRRERPEQYF
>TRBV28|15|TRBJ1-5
CASTVIRGSNQPQHF
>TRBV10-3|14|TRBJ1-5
CAISESGQNQPQHF
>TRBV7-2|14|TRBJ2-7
CASSDRLERYEQYF
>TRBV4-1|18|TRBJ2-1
CASKGLQGGLAVSNEQFF
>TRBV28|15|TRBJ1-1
CASSLWRRQGSEAFF
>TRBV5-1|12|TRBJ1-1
CASRRGDTEAFF
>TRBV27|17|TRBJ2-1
CASSSRLAGGGAREQFF
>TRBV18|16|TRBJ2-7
CASSPNPQGGGDEQYF
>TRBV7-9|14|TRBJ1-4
CASSPGQGNEKLFF
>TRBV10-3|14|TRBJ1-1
CAISEEGRNTEAFF
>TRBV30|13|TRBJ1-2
CAWRGQGHYGYTF
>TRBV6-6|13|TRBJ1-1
CATHPGGSTEAFF
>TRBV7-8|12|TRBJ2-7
CASRGRGPEQYF
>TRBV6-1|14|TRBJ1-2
CASSEDGQGGGYTF